The T cell receptor beta chain described here comes from a study of blood T cell repertoires in COVID-19. Original analysis: Cell counts per sample came from amplifying reference gene primers. Measured with immunoSEQ multiplex PCR; TCRdb has only the in-frame clones, and not every one. V, J and clone size are those of that table, while D and trimming were read from the DNA. The sample comprises 95,000 to 110,000 clones, approximately 84% of which are singletons, and 20% to 30% rests with the top ten. V was shortened by 3 bases and J by 4 bases, with 10 bases between the two germline ends. CDR1 and CDR2 (germline): LGHNA, YSLEER. The CDR3 sequence is 14 residues long.

The clonotype was recovered from a man in his fifties or sixties with acute or convalescent COVID-19. Sequences were obtained from peripheral blood. The V and J genes are TRBV4-3 and TRBJ1-3; perhaps TRBD1 as D (6 bases). The CDR3 reads CASSQITGGNTIYF. In DNA form, the CDR3 reads TGCGCCAGCAGCCAGATAACAGGGGGAAACACCATATATTTT.